This record covers a single T cell receptor (beta chain). Its target is unknown. This specimen comes from a study of cytomegalovirus exposure and HLA in healthy donors. Study findings and constraints: The dataset shows that most TCR sequences were rare, while some public TCRs occurred in many donors.

PCR employed 60 Vbeta and 13 Jbeta primers. The assay was immunoSEQ multiplex PCR, and TCRdb's table has in-frame clones only and misses some. The data show around 260,000 clones, around 80% seen once. Participants comprised healthy donors of bone marrow. The sequence came from a girl aged 2 to 10 in good health and CMV-seronegative. The material sequenced was PBMCs.

Here the CDR3 reads CSVSTRNTEAFF. CDR3 DNA: TGCAGCGTTTCCACACGGAACACTGAAGCTTTCTTT. The V and J genes are TRBV29-1 and TRBJ1-1; D not resolved. The CDR3 sequence is 12 residues long. Germline V gene data show CDR1 as SQVTM and CDR2 as ANQGSEA. Trimming left V 5 bases short and J 1 base short, with 8 bases between.